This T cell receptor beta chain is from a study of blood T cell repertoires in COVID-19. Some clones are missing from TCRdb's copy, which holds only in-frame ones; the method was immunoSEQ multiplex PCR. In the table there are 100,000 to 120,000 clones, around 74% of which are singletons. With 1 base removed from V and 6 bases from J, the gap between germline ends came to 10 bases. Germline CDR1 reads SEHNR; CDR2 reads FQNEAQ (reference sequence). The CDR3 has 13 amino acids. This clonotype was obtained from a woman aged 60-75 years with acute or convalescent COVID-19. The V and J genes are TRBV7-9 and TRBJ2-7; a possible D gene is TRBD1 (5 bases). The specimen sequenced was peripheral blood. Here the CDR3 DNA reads TGTGCCAGCAGCTTAGAGTCAGGGTTCGAGCAGTACTTC. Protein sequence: CASSLESGFEQYF.